This T cell receptor beta chain appears in the sequencing data of a study of T cells after yellow fever vaccination. Notes on the study in general: A weaker but faster secondary response was observed, peaking on day 5 versus 15.

As for this clonotype: Antigen specificity is unknown.

It was through 5'RACE template switching that TCR cDNA was made, with a universal primer site and UMIs added. A single record per CDR3 protein comes from TCRdb applying MiXCR to the 5' RACE reads. Of under 550,000 distinct CDR3 sequences listed, around a fifth are singletons. From germline, CDR1 is SGHRS and CDR2 YFSETQ. The V gene end was trimmed by 4 bases and the J gene end by 3 bases; junction bases not matched to a gene: 8. The CDR3 loop spans 15 amino acids. Sample: PBMCs, taken about 21 days after the first yellow fever vaccination. The TCR originated in a man aged 18 to 30 who received the YFV17D yellow fever vaccine. The chain combines TRBV5-1 with TRBJ1-1; TRBD1 matches 8 bases. Written as DNA, the CDR3 is TGCGCCAGCAGCGTTTCAGGGGGCGCTTACACTGAAGCTTTCTTT. It codes for CASSVSGGAYTEAFF.